The clone carrying this TCR beta chain has a count of ten or more. Its antigen is undetermined. The V and J ends lost 3 bases and 2 bases respectively, with 7 bases between them. The CDR3 extends over 13 amino acids. CDR1 and CDR2 (germline): ENHRY, SYGVKD. The sample comes from a study of neurological immune-mediated disorders. General study points: No expanded-clone CDR3 amino acid sequence recurred across subjects, suggesting private TCR-beta repertoires.

TCRdb re-derived calls from the 5' RACE reads in MiXCR, one entry per CDR3 protein. Here the sample spans around 79,000 distinct CDR3 sequences, 13% to 15% being singletons. The chain employs TRBV10-3 and TRBJ1-1, with D perhaps TRBD1 (5 bases). Sequencing was performed on PBMCs. This sequence was found in a woman between 50 and 59 years old in good health. The DNA for the CDR3 is TGTGCCATCAGTGACAGGGATAACACTGAAGCTTTCTTT. This codes for CAISDRDNTEAFF.